A single TCR beta chain is shown here with its context. The antigen remains unidentified. This sample's TCRbeta library carried unique molecular identifier barcodes. MiXCR, applied by TCRdb to the PCR reads, yields one record per CDR3 protein. The data show approximately 980,000 distinct CDR3 sequences, roughly 31% seen once. The data were taken from a study of T-cell reconstitution after alpha-beta-depleted transplantation in children. Study conclusions and caveats: Day-60 TCRbeta diversity that was high in some patients was derived from surviving recipient T cells and thymic progenitors. Roughly two months post-transplant, alpha-beta T cells reportedly originated from several hundred graft clones that had expanded.

This receptor was taken from a boy under two years old who had a stem cell transplant for SCID, so the T cells may come from the graft donor. Sequencing was performed on PBMCs, mostly from graft donor cells, taken 360 days after TCRalphabeta/CD19-depleted stem cell transplant.

The CDR3 here is CASSPPAGTGPQEQFF. In DNA, the CDR3 is TGTGCCAGCAGCCCCCCCGCCGGGACAGGCCCCCAAGAGCAGTTCTTC. The chain recombines TRBV5-5 with TRBJ2-1; 8 bases line up with TRBD1. The trim removed 4 bases at V and 10 bases at J, leaving 16 bases unmatched. Germline CDR1 SGHKS, CDR2 YYEKEE (reference sequence). The CDR3 is made up of 16 amino acids.